The following is a T cell receptor beta chain sequence with its context. As yet, its antigen is unknown. This may be a read error, as it is one base from a much larger clone. This specimen belongs to a study of blood T cells in healthy people across ages. The V end lost 5 bases, the J end lost 0 bases, and 9 bases lay between the germline ends. CDR3 length: 14 residues. Primed by a sample-barcoded 5' primer and a J-beta primer mix, a second PCR proceeded for roughly 7 to 12 cycles. TCRdb itself ran the 5' RACE reads through MiXCR, one entry per CDR3 protein. The sample lists over a million distinct CDR3 sequences, roughly two fifths occurring once. General study points: Estimates based on one million T cells were treated as lower bounds.

The TCR comes from a woman between 18 and 29 years old in good health. The rearrangement uses TRBV12-3 or TRBV12-4 and TRBJ2-3, with D unclear. The material sequenced was blood. The CDR3 loop reads CASSVQASTDTQYF. The CDR3 coding sequence is TGTGCCAGCAGTGTGCAGGCTAGCACAGATACGCAGTATTTT.